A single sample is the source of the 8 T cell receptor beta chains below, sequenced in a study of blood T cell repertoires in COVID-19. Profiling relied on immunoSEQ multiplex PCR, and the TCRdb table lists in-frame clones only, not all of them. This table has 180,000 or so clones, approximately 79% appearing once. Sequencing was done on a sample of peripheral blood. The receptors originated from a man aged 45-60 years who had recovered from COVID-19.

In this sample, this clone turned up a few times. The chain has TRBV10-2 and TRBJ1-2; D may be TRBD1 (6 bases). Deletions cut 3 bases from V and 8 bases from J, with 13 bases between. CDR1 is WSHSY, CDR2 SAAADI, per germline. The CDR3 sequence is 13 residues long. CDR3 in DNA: TGCGCCAGCAGTGAAGGACAGTTTGGCGGCTACACCTTC. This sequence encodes CASSEGQFGGYTF.

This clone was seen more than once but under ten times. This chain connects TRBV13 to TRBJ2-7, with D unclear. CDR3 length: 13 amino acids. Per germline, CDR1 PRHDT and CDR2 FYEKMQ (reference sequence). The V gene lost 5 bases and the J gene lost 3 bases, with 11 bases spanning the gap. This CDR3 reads CASSPRESYEQYF. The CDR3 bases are TGTGCCAGCAGCCCGAGAGAGAGCTACGAGCAGTACTTC.

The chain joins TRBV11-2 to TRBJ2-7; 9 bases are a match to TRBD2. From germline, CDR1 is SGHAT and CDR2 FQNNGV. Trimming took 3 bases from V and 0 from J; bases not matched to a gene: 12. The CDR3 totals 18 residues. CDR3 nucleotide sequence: TGTGCCAGCAGCTTCTCTAGGCTAGCGGGGACGGTCTCCTACGAGCAGTACTTC. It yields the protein CASSFSRLAGTVSYEQYF.

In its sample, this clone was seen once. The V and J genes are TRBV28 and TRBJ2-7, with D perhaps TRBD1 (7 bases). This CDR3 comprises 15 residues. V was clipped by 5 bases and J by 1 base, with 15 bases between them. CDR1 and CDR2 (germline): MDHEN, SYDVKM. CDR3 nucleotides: TGTGCCAGCAGTCGCAGGGGGAGGCCTTCCTACGAGCAGTACTTC. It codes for CASSRRGRPSYEQYF.

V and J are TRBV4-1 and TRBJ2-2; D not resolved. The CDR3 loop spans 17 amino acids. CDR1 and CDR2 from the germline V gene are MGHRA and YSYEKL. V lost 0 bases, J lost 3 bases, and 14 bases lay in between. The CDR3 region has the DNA TGCGCCAGCAGCCAAGATGCCCACTACGTTGACACCGGGGAGCTGTTTTTT. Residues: CASSQDAHYVDTGELFF.

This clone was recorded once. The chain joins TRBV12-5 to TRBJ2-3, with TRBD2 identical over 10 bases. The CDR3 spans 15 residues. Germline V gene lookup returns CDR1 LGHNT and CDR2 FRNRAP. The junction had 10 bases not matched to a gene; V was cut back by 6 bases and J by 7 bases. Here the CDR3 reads CASGDTQREGNTQYF. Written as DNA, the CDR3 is TGTGCTAGTGGCGATACCCAGCGGGAGGGCAATACGCAGTATTTT.

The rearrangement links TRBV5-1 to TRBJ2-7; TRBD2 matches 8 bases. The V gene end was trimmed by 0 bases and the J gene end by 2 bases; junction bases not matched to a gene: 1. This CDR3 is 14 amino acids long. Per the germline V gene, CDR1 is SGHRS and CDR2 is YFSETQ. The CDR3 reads CASSLARGAYEQYF. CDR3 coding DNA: TGCGCCAGCAGCTTGGCGCGGGGGGCCTACGAGCAGTACTTC.

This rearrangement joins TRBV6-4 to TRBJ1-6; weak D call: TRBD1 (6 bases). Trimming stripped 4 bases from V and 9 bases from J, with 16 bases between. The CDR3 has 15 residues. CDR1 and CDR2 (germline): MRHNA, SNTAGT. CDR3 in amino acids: CASSVEGGPGSPLHF. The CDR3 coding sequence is TGTGCCAGCAGTGTGGAGGGGGGGCCAGGTTCACCCCTCCACTTT.